Presented here are 22 T cell receptor beta chains from one specimen sequenced in a study of OX40 agonist ivuxolimab in advanced cancers. This table comes from immunoSEQ multiplex PCR, and its TCRdb copy is limited to in-frame clones, with some not included. The table shows 55,000 to 60,000 clones, with around four fifths occurring only once. Sample: CD4+ or CD8+ T cells sorted from blood, taken in a trial of the OX40 agonist ivuxolimab. These TCRs come from an adult with an advanced solid tumor such as melanoma, head and neck, liver or kidney cancer.

The chain uses TRBV10-1 and TRBJ2-3, with a possible D match to TRBD1 (6 bases). Germline V gives CDR1 WNHNN, CDR2 SYGVQD (reference sequence). This CDR3 region has 14 residues. Trimming removed 3 bases at V and 5 bases at J, with 12 bases between. Here the CDR3 DNA reads TGCGCCAGCAGTGATGTACAGGGAGAAGATACGCAGTATTTT. It translates to CASSDVQGEDTQYF.

This clone has a single count. This chain links TRBV6-4 with TRBJ2-7; 7 bases fit TRBD1. The V and J ends lost 6 bases and 2 bases, in that order; junction bases with no gene match: 10. The CDR3 is 15 residues long. Germline V CDR1 and CDR2: MRHNA, SNTAGT. In DNA, the CDR3 is TGTGCCAGCAGGGAGAGGGGACAGATGACCTACGAGCAGTACTTC. The encoded protein is CASRERGQMTYEQYF.

The chain uses TRBV5-1 and TRBJ2-3; 8 positions match TRBD2. After removal of 0 bases from V and 3 bases from J, the junction contained 9 bases not matched to a gene. CDR1 SGHRS and CDR2 YFSETQ come from the germline V gene. This CDR3 region has 17 residues. The CDR3 here is CASSLGSPGLGTDTQYF. In DNA form, the CDR3 reads TGCGCCAGCAGCTTGGGTTCTCCGGGACTAGGGACAGATACGCAGTATTTT. Full variable domain (rest looked up from reference TRBV5-1 and TRBJ2-3): KAGVTQTPRYLIKTRGQQVTLSCSPISGHRSVSWYQQTPGQGLQFLFEYFSETQRNKGNFPGRFSGRQFSNSRSEMNVSTLELGDSALYLCASSLGSPGLGTDTQYFGPGTRLTVL.

The chain is built from TRBV18 and TRBJ2-5; 9 bases agree with TRBD1. Germline assignment: CDR1 KGHSH and CDR2 LQKENI. The CDR3 loop spans 14 amino acids. After removal of 3 bases from V and 4 bases from J, the junction contained 3 bases not matched to a gene. CDR3 sequence: CASSPSGQGETQYF. CDR3 coding DNA: TGTGCCAGCTCACCCTCGGGACAGGGAGAGACCCAGTACTTC.

V is TRBV11-3 and J is TRBJ1-1; D is undetermined. The V gene's germline CDR1 is SGHNT and CDR2 YENEEA. V dropped 5 bases and J dropped 3 bases, with 10 bases sitting between them. The CDR3 covers 13 residues. CDR3 residues: CASSHRRDTEAFF. CDR3 DNA: TGTGCCAGCAGCCATAGGCGAGACACTGAAGCTTTCTTT.

The chain uses TRBV4-2 and TRBJ2-4; TRBD2 matches at 7 bases. The V segment lost 0 bases and the J segment 6 bases; nucleotides outside the gene matches: 5. Germline CDR1 reads LGHNA; CDR2 reads YNFKEQ. This CDR3 comprises 15 residues. The DNA for the CDR3 is TGTGCCAGCAGCCAAGATTGGGGGAGGGGAAACATTCAGTACTTC. Its translation: CASSQDWGRGNIQYF.

The chain couples TRBV4-1 to TRBJ2-5; unclear D gene. V shed 1 base and J shed 0 bases, with 6 bases lying between them. This CDR3 comprises 14 residues. Germline CDR1 MGHRA, CDR2 YSYEKL. The CDR3 sequence: CASSQVLYQETQYF. The CDR3 DNA follows: TGCGCCAGCAGCCAAGTTTTGTACCAAGAGACCCAGTACTTC.

This sequence joins TRBV7-2 and TRBJ2-7, with 7 bases lining up with TRBD2. Unmatched junction bases numbered 11, after V lost 5 bases and J lost 4 bases. Germline CDR1 is SGHTA and CDR2 is FQGNSA. The CDR3 is 15 residues long. The CDR3 nucleotides read TGTGCCAGCAGCCATAAGAGCGGGGCCATTTACGAGCAGTACTTC. Protein: CASSHKSGAIYEQYF. The whole variable domain, filled in from reference TRBV7-2 and TRBJ2-7, reads GAGVSQSPSNKVTEKGKDVELRCDPISGHTALYWYRQSLGQGLEFLIYFQGNSAPDKSGLPSDRFSAERTGGSVSTLTIQRTQQEDSAVYLCASSHKSGAIYEQYFGPGTRLTVT.

V gene TRBV7-6 combines with J gene TRBJ2-5; D is unclear. Trimming pared 2 bases from V and 2 bases from J, leaving 12 bases between. This CDR3 is 15 amino acids long. The germline V gene encodes CDR1 SGHVS and CDR2 FNYEAQ. The CDR3 sequence: CASSLRVIEQETQYF. In nucleotides, the CDR3 is TGTGCCAGCAGCTTAAGGGTAATAGAACAAGAGACCCAGTACTTC.

The chain has TRBV5-1 and TRBJ2-5; TRBD2 is a possible D gene (6 bases). The V gene's germline CDR1 is SGHRS and CDR2 YFSETQ. CDR3 size: 15 residues. V lost 1 base to trimming and J lost 5 bases, with 15 bases between them. As DNA, the CDR3 is TGCGCCAGCAGCTTGACCGGGACTGCTGCGGAGACCCAGTACTTC. It is translated as CASSLTGTAAETQYF.

The chain couples TRBV4-1 to TRBJ2-7; D unclear. The CDR3 sequence is 14 residues long. Trimming removed 0 bases from V and 5 bases from J, with 11 bases in between. Germline loops: CDR1 MGHRA, CDR2 YSYEKL. The CDR3 bases are TGCGCCAGCAGCCAAGAAGTTCGACGGGACGAGCAGTACTTC. This codes for CASSQEVRRDEQYF.

V usage is TRBV4-1 and J usage is TRBJ2-7; 7 bases match TRBD2. V gave up 3 bases and J gave up 2 bases; unmatched junction bases: 7. CDR3 length: 15 residues. Germline CDR1 MGHRA, CDR2 YSYEKL. CDR3 nucleotide sequence: TGCGCCAGCAGCCAGGAGCGGGACTTCGCCTACGAGCAGTACTTC. It yields the protein CASSQERDFAYEQYF.

CDR3 protein: CASSSGQENQPQHF. As DNA, the CDR3 is TGCGCCAGCAGCTCGGGACAGGAAAATCAGCCCCAGCATTTT. This chain links TRBV5-1 with TRBJ1-5, with 8 bases fitting TRBD1. Germline CDR1 and CDR2: SGHRS and YFSETQ. The CDR3 runs 14 residues. Trimming took 3 bases from V and 4 from J; bases not matched to a gene: 3.

This chain joins TRBV11-2 and TRBJ2-1; tentative D call: TRBD1 (5 bases). The CDR3 runs to 16 residues. Trimming removed 5 bases at V and 7 bases at J, with 21 bases between. Germline loops: CDR1 SGHAT, CDR2 FQNNGV. The CDR3 reads CASSIGASANFNEQFF. The DNA of the CDR3 is TGTGCCAGCAGCATAGGGGCGAGCGCGAACTTTAATGAGCAGTTCTTC.

Here the CDR3 reads CASSRSGRAEDEQFF. The CDR3 nucleotides read TGTGCCAGCAGCCGTAGCGGGAGGGCCGAGGATGAGCAGTTCTTC. This sequence joins TRBV5-4 and TRBJ2-1, with 11 bases matching TRBD2. Per germline, CDR1 SGHNT and CDR2 YYREEE (reference sequence). The CDR3 runs to 15 residues. V lost 4 bases to trimming and J lost 8 bases; unmatched junction nucleotides: 8.

CDR3 DNA: TGTGCCAGCAGCGGGACAGGGGAATATGGCTACACCTTC. It encodes CASSGTGEYGYTF. The V gene is TRBV6-1, the J gene TRBJ1-2; 10 bases line up with TRBD1. V lost 6 bases, J lost 5 bases, and 3 bases stayed unmatched. The CDR3 has 13 residues. CDR1 is MNHNS, CDR2 SASEGT, per germline.

The chain recombines TRBV18 with TRBJ1-1, with D unclear. With 2 bases removed from V and 3 bases from J, the gap between germline ends came to 10 bases. Germline CDR1 and CDR2: KGHSH and LQKENI. This CDR3 contains 14 residues. The CDR3 nucleotides read TGTGCCAGCTCACCAAGTAAGAGGGACACTGAAGCTTTCTTT. Encoded protein: CASSPSKRDTEAFF.

The chain recombines TRBV29-1 with TRBJ2-7; D may match TRBD1 or TRBD2 (5 bases each). Germline CDR1 is SQVTM and CDR2 is ANQGSEA. V was trimmed by 5 bases and J by 0 bases, leaving 8 bases between them. The CDR3 runs to 12 residues. CDR3 DNA sequence: TGCAGCGTTAGGGACGGCTCCTACGAGCAGTACTTC. This encodes CSVRDGSYEQYF.

The CDR3 loop is CASSPQGVDVGYGYTF. In DNA, the CDR3 is TGTGCCAGCAGCCCGCAGGGGGTCGATGTGGGCTATGGCTACACCTTC. The chain recombines TRBV7-9 with TRBJ1-2, with 7 bases that match TRBD1. This CDR3 has 16 amino acids. CDR1 and CDR2 from the germline V gene are SEHNR and FQNEAQ (reference sequence). The J segment lost 4 bases and the V segment lost 5 bases, leaving 13 bases of the junction unmatched.

The genes are TRBV12-5 and TRBJ1-2; D unresolved. Trimming shortened V by 1 base and J by 6 bases, and 12 bases separated the two germline ends. CDR3 length: 14 residues. CDR1 is LGHNT, CDR2 FRNRAP, per germline. The CDR3 sequence: CASGLDAGRDGYTF. The DNA of the CDR3 is TGTGCTAGTGGTTTGGACGCAGGTCGGGATGGCTACACCTTC.

The table lists this clone with many counts. The chain links TRBV18 to TRBJ1-2; D may be TRBD1 (5 bases). The CDR3 contains 15 residues. CDR1 and CDR2 (germline): KGHSH, LQKENI. Trimming took 0 bases from V and 7 from J, leaving 15 bases between them. This chain's CDR3 is CASSPPGLGSTGYTF. For the CDR3, the DNA is TGTGCCAGCTCACCACCGGGGCTAGGGTCTACTGGCTACACCTTC.

This clone appeared a single time. V usage is TRBV18 and J usage is TRBJ2-7; TRBD1 might be the D (5 bases). Germline CDR1 and CDR2: KGHSH and LQKENI. CDR3 length: 14 residues. Trimming shortened V by 0 bases and J by 3 bases, and 9 bases separated the two germline ends. Here the CDR3 reads CASSPPGQVYEQYF. As DNA, the CDR3 is TGTGCCAGCTCACCACCGGGGCAGGTCTACGAGCAGTACTTC.